This TCR beta chain emerged from a study of cytomegalovirus exposure and HLA in healthy donors (dated by TCRdb to about 2017). Turning to the overall study: The 666 repertoires of the first cohort and the 110 or so validation repertoires were produced on the same platform, according to a later analysis. Along with the roughly 710-subject first cohort, a separate validation cohort of over a hundred different subjects was used. The study aimed to test whether signatures of past pathogen exposure could be identified by cataloging public T cell receptors. The study combined high-throughput TCR immunosequencing, statistical association of individual TCRs with disease status, and machine learning to predict cytomegalovirus infection status. Study-wide conclusions, independent of this receptor: A few of the identified cytomegalovirus-associated TCR beta chains were confirmed in vitro to be specific for cytomegalovirus antigens. A later analysis had no HLA typing for the validation cohort, so co-occurrence there was scored across all 110 or so repertoires. The authors suggested that the approach could potentially be extended to other disease states and immunological phenotypes. Cytomegalovirus status was reported to be diagnosed by the classifier with high specificity and sensitivity in both the original and validation cohorts. While some public TCRs were present in many individuals, most TCR sequences turned up only very rarely across donors. Subsequent analysis determined that TCRs grouped into clusters in the first cohort also showed a tendency toward co-occurrence across the roughly 130 validation repertoires, and approximately 93% of cluster scores exceeded 0. The study gave a list of 150 to 200 TCR beta chains associated with cytomegalovirus.

Library creation used the immunoSEQ multiplex PCR assay. As for the original processing: A statistical classification framework was built for diagnosing cytomegalovirus status from the catalog of TCR beta chain sequences. TCRdb provides this immuneACCESS table in a form limited to in-frame rearrangements. Some clones are lacking; in checked studies, under half of them reflect an unresolved V gene, and why the rest are absent is not known. The D gene and trimming were derived from the DNA, and the V and J assignments and clone size from that table. Counted in this sample were some 150,000 clones; more than 75% of them appeared once. The ten largest clones capture roughly 2.6% of the sample. Notes on this clone: Its antigen is still unknown. No base quality values were provided; no much bigger clone lies one nucleotide off.

For CDR1 and CDR2, the germline V gene lists MDHEN and SYDVKM. At the junction V is shortened by 9 bases and J by 0 bases; bases outside the gene matches: 5. The CDR3 measures 15 amino acids from cysteine to phenylalanine. CDR3 DNA is the only sequence kept; it has 45 bases, read in frame from the first base. Separate from the approximately 700-subject first cohort, the validation cohort of 120 subjects was the group to which the donors belonged. What was sequenced was PBMCs. This receptor was identified in a young man in good health and CMV-seropositive. The chain is encoded by TRBV28 joined to TRBJ2-1; the central 10 bases match TRBD2. The sequence in DNA is TGTGCCAGTTCTAGCGGGAGTCTCTCCTACAATGAGCAGTTCTTC. Translated, this gives CASSSGSLSYNEQFF.